Below are 13 T cell receptor beta chains sequenced from a single sample in a study of blood T cell repertoires in COVID-19. Sequencing used immunoSEQ multiplex PCR; TCRdb keeps in-frame clones, though not all of them. The data contain 200,000 to 250,000 clones, roughly 89% of them seen just once; the ten biggest clones take up over 9%. The sample consisted of PBMCs or T cells enriched from blood (not recorded which). The receptors come from a man aged 18 to 30 with acute COVID-19.

The chain has TRBV5-5 and TRBJ2-5; 8 bases align to TRBD1. V lost 1 base and J lost 1; bases outside the gene matches: 9. This CDR3 comprises 17 residues. The germline V gene encodes CDR1 SGHKS and CDR2 YYEKEE (reference sequence). CDR3 sequence: CASSLRLGQGPQETQYF. CDR3 nucleotide sequence: TGTGCCAGCAGCTTGCGATTAGGACAGGGCCCCCAAGAGACCCAGTACTTC.

V usage is TRBV30 and J usage is TRBJ1-1, with D possibly matching TRBD1 (5 bases). Trimming shortened V by 2 bases and J by 1 base, and 8 bases separated the two germline ends. The CDR3 has 13 residues. The germline gives CDR1 GTSNPN, CDR2 SVGIG (reference sequence). CDR3 sequence reads: CAWSSDRNTEAFF. CDR3 sequence (DNA): TGTGCCTGGAGTTCCGACAGGAACACTGAAGCTTTCTTT. Full variable domain (outside the CDR3, taken from reference TRBV30 and TRBJ1-1): SQTIHQWPATLVQPVGSPLSLECTVEGTSNPNLYWYRQAAGRGLQLLFYSVGIGQISSEVPQNLSASRPQDRQFILSSKKLLLSDSGFYLCAWSSDRNTEAFFGQGTRLTVV.

The chain links TRBV4-3 to TRBJ2-1; weak D call: TRBD1 (5 bases). V lost 0 bases, J lost 12 bases, and 18 bases lay in between. CDR3 length: 15 residues. The V gene's germline CDR1 is LGHNA and CDR2 YSLEER. The CDR3 spells CASSQERAGLMGQFF. For the CDR3, the DNA is TGCGCCAGCAGCCAAGAAAGGGCAGGGCTAATGGGGCAGTTCTTC.

This chain connects TRBV7-9 to TRBJ2-7; TRBD2 might be the D (7 bases). This CDR3 has 18 residues. Germline lookup yields CDR1 SEHNR and CDR2 FQNEAQ (reference sequence). V was clipped by 3 bases and J by 7 bases, with 28 bases between them. In DNA, the CDR3 is TGTGCCAGCAGCTTCGGGTTAGACGTTGGGCAGGGGCGGGAGGAGCAGTACTTC. Protein sequence: CASSFGLDVGQGREEQYF.

This clone was seen just once. This chain links TRBV5-4 with TRBJ2-2; 9 bases fit TRBD2. From germline, CDR1 is SGHNT and CDR2 YYREEE (reference sequence). The CDR3 is 15 amino acids. The V and J ends lost 5 bases and 2 bases, in that order; junction bases with no gene match: 4. The CDR3 here is CASSRGLANTGELFF. CDR3 nucleotide sequence: TGTGCCAGCAGTAGGGGACTAGCCAACACCGGGGAGCTGTTTTTT. The entire variable domain, with the rest obtained from reference TRBV5-4 and TRBJ2-2, is as follows: ETGVTQSPTHLIKTRGQQVTLRCSSQSGHNTVSWYQQALGQGPQFIFQYYREEENGRGNFPPRFSGLQFPNYSSELNVNALELDDSALYLCASSRGLANTGELFFGEGSRLTVL.

The chain combines TRBV6-6 with TRBJ1-3, with 9 bases lining up with TRBD1. V trimming: 4 bases; J trimming: 4 bases; junction bases outside the gene matches: 8. The CDR3 has 16 residues. Germline loops: CDR1 MNHNY, CDR2 SVGAGI (reference sequence). CDR3 bases: TGTGCCAGCAGTTTACTACAGGGGGCGCAGGGAAACACCATATATTTT. Translation: CASSLLQGAQGNTIYF.

This clone was seen only once. The chain employs TRBV28 and TRBJ2-5, with 10 bases matching TRBD2. V was pared by 3 bases and J by 7 bases, with 14 bases of the junction left unmatched. CDR3 length: 17 residues. Germline V gives CDR1 MDHEN, CDR2 SYDVKM. In nucleotides, the CDR3 is TGTGCCAGCAGTTTCATATCGGCTAGCGGGAGCGGGGGGACCCAGTACTTC. Translation: CASSFISASGSGGTQYF.

The V call is TRBV7-6, the J call TRBJ2-5; D possibly corresponds to TRBD2 (6 bases). The germline V gene has CDR1 SGHVS and CDR2 FNYEAQ. CDR3 length equals 15 residues. V was pared by 3 bases and J by 9 bases, with 20 bases between. As DNA, the CDR3 is TGTGCCAGCAGCTTCTCAAGGACTACACCCCAGGCCCAGTACTTC. Its protein is CASSFSRTTPQAQYF.

J is TRBJ1-1 and V is TRBV5-6, with 8 bases identical to TRBD1. From germline, CDR1 is SGHDT and CDR2 YYEEEE. The CDR3 consists of 17 residues. V gave up 0 bases and J gave up 3 bases; unmatched junction bases: 10. The CDR3 is CASSLVRGLLSDTEAFF. The CDR3 bases are TGTGCCAGCAGCTTGGTCAGGGGGCTTTTATCGGACACTGAAGCTTTCTTT.

The chain joins TRBV6-4 to TRBJ1-5, with D possibly TRBD1 on 5 matching bases. In germline, CDR1 is MRHNA, CDR2 SNTAGT. The CDR3 runs to 15 residues. V was pared by 8 bases and J by 4 bases, with 18 bases between. The DNA for the CDR3 is TGTGCCAGCTGGGGCTCAGGCGCCGATAATCAGCCCCAGCATTTT. This codes for CASWGSGADNQPQHF.

The table lists this clone with a count of one. The chain is built from TRBV28 and TRBJ2-7; D is undetermined. This CDR3 contains 13 residues. V was pared by 6 bases and J by 2 bases, with 11 bases between. From germline, CDR1 is MDHEN and CDR2 SYDVKM. The chain's CDR3 is CASSPALTYEQYF. Here the CDR3 DNA reads TGTGCCAGCAGCCCCGCACTGACCTACGAGCAGTACTTC.

The chain couples TRBV18 to TRBJ2-3, with 7 bases that match TRBD2. The CDR3 is made up of 17 amino acids. CDR1 is KGHSH, CDR2 LQKENI, per germline. V was clipped by 6 bases and J by 0 bases; unmatched bases: 12. As DNA, the CDR3 is TGTGCCAGCTCCCCTGGTAGTAGCGGGCTAAGCACAGATACGCAGTATTTT. It yields the protein CASSPGSSGLSTDTQYF.

The chain links TRBV2 to TRBJ1-2; maybe TRBD1 (5 bases). The germline gives CDR1 SNHLY, CDR2 FYNNEI. Trimming took 6 bases from V and 4 from J, leaving 9 bases between them. CDR3 length equals 12 residues. The CDR3 nucleotides read TGTGCCAGCAGGAGCAGGGTCTATGGCTACACCTTC. Encoded protein: CASRSRVYGYTF.